This T cell receptor beta chain was sequenced during a study of CD8+CD57+ T cells in acquired aplastic anemia (dated by TCRdb to the late 2010s). About the full investigation: Extracted DNA from sorted CD4+ and CD8+ cells averaged around 3.3 ug, ranging from about 0.17 to 30 ug. An average of roughly 9.8 million reads for CD4+ cells and 11 million or so reads for CD8+ cells was obtained from healthy donor samples. Broad study findings and their caveats: Around 31 CD8+ CDR3 sequences were shared between patients and controls but appeared highly expressed in patients and within their immunodominant clones. Between patients and healthy controls, no significant difference in CD8+ Simpson's diversity was found (P=0.060).

Points on this clonotype: Its target antigen remains unknown. No qualities accompany the bases; no much larger clone lies one base away.

In the study, sorted CD4+ and CD8+ blood T cells from patients with severe aplastic anemia and from healthy subjects underwent deep sequencing of TCR repertoires. Ficoll-Paque density gradient centrifugation was used to isolate peripheral blood mononuclear cells. Before DNA extraction, CD4+ and CD8+ T cells were sorted by FACS or by magnetic beads. Genomic DNA was used as template for profiling of TCR beta VDJ combinations and CDR3 sequences. An Illumina HiSeq 2000 was used for TCR repertoire sequencing. Regarding the original processing steps: TRBV/TRBJ rearrangement plots, CDR3 size and DJ length profiles, and Simpson's diversity index were used to assess repertoires. The immunodominant clone was defined as the most abundant DNA sequence in deep sequencing data. CDR3 amino acid sequences were screened for sharing across subjects and compared with published repertoires and the VDJdb database. TCRdb redid the processing of the public reads, applying fastp at Q25 and MiXCR, and retained in-frame beta chains. Identical CDR3 proteins give one entry, which carries the most common genes and DNA. TCRdb's processing, not the authors', yielded these V and J calls. In all, the sample holds 200,000 to 250,000 distinct CDR3 sequences, and 34% of those were seen once. In total, the top ten clones hold 1% to 1.3% of the sample.

Germline trimming amounts to 2 bases on V and 7 bases on J, with 14 as the count of junction bases outside the gene matches. From the germline V gene, CDR1 is SGDLS and CDR2 is YYNGEE. The CDR3 measures 17 amino acids from cysteine to phenylalanine. The only DNA kept is the CDR3, 51 bases in frame from the first base. The sequence joins TRBV9 to TRBJ2-1; a stretch of 8 junction bases matches TRBD2. Material for sequencing was sorted CD4+, CD8+, or CD8+CD57+ T cells (not recorded which) from PBMCs. The TCR originated in a human donor in good health, serving as a control. The DNA sequence follows: TGTGCCAGCAGCGTTTCGGGACTAGGGGGTGGATATAATGAGCAGTTCTTC. Its translation is CASSVSGLGGGYNEQFF.